This is a list of T cell receptor beta chains from one sample in a study of PD-1 and CTLA-4 blockade in melanoma. Only in-frame clones appear in the TCRdb table, and some are missing; sequencing was by immunoSEQ multiplex PCR. This sample has about 32,000 clones, with about nine tenths found just once. The sample in question was CD8+ T cells from peripheral blood, obtained from a patient given anti-PD-1 treatment. The receptors stem from a human donor with melanoma. CDR3s include the opening cysteine and the closing phenylalanine or tryptophan. Each record gives: CDR3 length, J gene, V gene, CDR3 protein.

13,TRBJ1-5,TRBV14,CASSQGGDQPQHF
18,TRBJ1-6,TRBV5-4,CASSLSAGQGVRGSPLHF
16,TRBJ1-2,TRBV28,CASSLRQGIANYGYTF
14,TRBJ2-3,TRBV15,CATSRGDSIDTQYF
12,TRBJ1-2,TRBV19,CATSGREVSYTF
17,TRBJ2-3,TRBV29-1,CSVRNVRDMISTDTQYF
11,TRBJ2-2,TRBV19,CASGVAGELFF
16,TRBJ2-1,TRBV15,CATSRGLIGLAGEQFF
13,TRBJ1-2,TRBV27,CASSPGEDYGYTF
14,TRBJ1-1,TRBV4-3,CASSRGIMNTEAFF
16,TRBJ1-3,TRBV4-3,CASSQDSTGGGNTIYF
12,TRBJ2-7,TRBV7-9,CASTDRAGEQYF
15,TRBJ1-6,TRBV4-3,CASSQAGFGAGPLHF
15,TRBJ2-1,TRBV28,CASSLGVSSYNEQFF
11,TRBJ1-2,TRBV29-1,CSGAGGDGYTF
14,TRBJ2-1,TRBV27,CASSLSAPDNEQFF
16,TRBJ2-1,TRBV28,CASKDEGFSSYNEQFF
16,TRBJ2-3,TRBV6-2/TRBV6-3,CASSWDSGGGPDTQYF
16,TRBJ2-7,TRBV6-2/TRBV6-3,CASTPPSRSFLDEQYF
16,TRBJ1-4,TRBV4-1,CASSQYLARANEKLFF
15,TRBJ1-6,TRBV6-1,CASSEASVKDSPLHF
13,TRBJ1-1,TRBV5-6,CASSSTGSTEAFF
16,TRBJ1-2,TRBV28,CASSLRGGWGNYGYTF
13,TRBJ2-1,TRBV29-1,CSVPGQGSGEQFF
14,TRBJ1-6,TRBV13,CASSFGTGESPLHF
17,TRBJ1-1,TRBV4-3,CASSQSAGRGLNTEAFF
14,TRBJ1-2,TRBV19,CASSMVTANYGYTF
14,TRBJ1-1,TRBV13,CASSQTEENTEAFF
14,TRBJ1-5,TRBV28,CASSLGGAGQPQHF
14,TRBJ1-1,TRBV5-4,CASSQTGTGGEAFF
16,TRBJ2-2,TRBV5-5,CASSWPRGLNTGELFF
14,TRBJ1-3,TRBV4-1,CASSPTESGNTIYF
13,TRBJ1-3,TRBV5-1,CASRFNSGNTIYF
15,TRBJ1-2,TRBV29-1,CSVEVRTGWRNGYTF
15,TRBJ2-7,TRBV13,CASSQGGFAGYEQYF
13,TRBJ2-1,TRBV4-1,CASSQFRLSEQFF
14,TRBJ1-2,TRBV27,CASSASGTAHPGSF
16,TRBJ1-3,TRBV6-1,CASSERGRYSGNTIYF
16,TRBJ2-3,TRBV6-2/TRBV6-3,CASSYEAGGPEDTQYF
16,TRBJ2-2,TRBV15,CATSSFGSGEVGELFF
16,TRBJ1-2,TRBV6-1,CASSEARVELTHGYTF
14,TRBJ1-2,TRBV27,CASSTTRGGYGYTF
15,TRBJ1-2,TRBV7-9,CASSLKQGARDGYTF
14,TRBJ1-5,TRBV28,CASSRGGDGQPQHF
16,TRBJ2-7,TRBV4-2,CASSDLTGGSSYEQYF
21,TRBJ2-2,TRBV4-3,CASSQESAGGIHPYRTGELFF
14,TRBJ2-7,TRBV27,CASSFVGTAYEQYF
12,TRBJ2-2,TRBV15,CATSSNTGELFF
15,TRBJ2-3,TRBV5-4,CATGGAPAVTDTQYF
14,TRBJ2-5,TRBV7-3,CASSLNMSEETQYF
15,TRBJ1-2,TRBV7-8,CASSLEGQVGYGYTF
14,TRBJ2-1,TRBV27,CASSLGRANNEQFF
15,TRBJ2-7,TRBV27,CASSFETGGSYEQYF
13,TRBJ2-7,TRBV6-2/TRBV6-3,CASSYSSWREQYF
18,TRBJ2-3,TRBV5-1,CASTGLAGGLGPTDTQYF
17,TRBJ2-3,TRBV3-1/TRBV3-2,CASSQDPPGQGTDTQYF
16,TRBJ2-1,TRBV9,CASTAGAGTGYNEQFF
15,TRBJ1-6,TRBV9,CASSVGGANNSPLHF
14,TRBJ2-1,TRBV2,CASRGEDSYNEQFF